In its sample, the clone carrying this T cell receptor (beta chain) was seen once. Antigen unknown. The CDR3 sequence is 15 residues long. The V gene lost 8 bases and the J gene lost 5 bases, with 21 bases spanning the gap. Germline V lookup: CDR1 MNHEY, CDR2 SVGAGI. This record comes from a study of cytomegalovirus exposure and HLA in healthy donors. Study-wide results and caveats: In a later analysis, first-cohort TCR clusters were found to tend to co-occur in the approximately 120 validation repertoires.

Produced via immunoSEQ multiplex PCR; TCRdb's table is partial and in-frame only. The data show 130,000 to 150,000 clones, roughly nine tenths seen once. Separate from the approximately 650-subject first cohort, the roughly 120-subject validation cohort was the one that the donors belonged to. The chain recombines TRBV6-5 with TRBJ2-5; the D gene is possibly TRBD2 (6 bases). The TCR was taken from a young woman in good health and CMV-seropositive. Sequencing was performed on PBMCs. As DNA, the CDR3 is TGTGCCAGCTATAGATCTAGCGTATGGGGGGAGACCCAGTACTTC. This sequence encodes CASYRSSVWGETQYF.